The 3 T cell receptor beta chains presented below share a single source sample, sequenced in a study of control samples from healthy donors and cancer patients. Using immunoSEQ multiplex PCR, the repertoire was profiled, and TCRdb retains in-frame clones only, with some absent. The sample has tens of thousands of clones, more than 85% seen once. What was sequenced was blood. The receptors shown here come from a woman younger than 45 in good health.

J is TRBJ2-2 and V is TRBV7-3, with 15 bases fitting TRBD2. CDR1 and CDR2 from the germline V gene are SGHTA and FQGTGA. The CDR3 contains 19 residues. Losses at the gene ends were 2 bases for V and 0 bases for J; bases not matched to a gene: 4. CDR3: CASSLGTSGGNPNTGELFF. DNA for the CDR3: TGTGCCAGCAGCTTAGGGACTAGCGGGGGGAACCCGAACACCGGGGAGCTGTTTTTT.

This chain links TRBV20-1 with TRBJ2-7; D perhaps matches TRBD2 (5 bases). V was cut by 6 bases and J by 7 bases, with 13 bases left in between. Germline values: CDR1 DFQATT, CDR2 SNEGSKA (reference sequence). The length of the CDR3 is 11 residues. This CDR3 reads CSAGGRGEQYF. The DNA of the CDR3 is TGCAGTGCCGGAGGACGGGGAGAGCAGTACTTC.

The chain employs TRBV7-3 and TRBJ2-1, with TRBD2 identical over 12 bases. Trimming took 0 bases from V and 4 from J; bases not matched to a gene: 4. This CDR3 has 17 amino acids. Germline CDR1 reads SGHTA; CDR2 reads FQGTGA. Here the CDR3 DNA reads TGTGCCAGCAGCTTAACCCGACTAGCGGGGGCGTACAATGAGCAGTTCTTC. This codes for CASSLTRLAGAYNEQFF.